A single T cell receptor beta chain is shown here with its context. The antigen remains undetermined. Germline CDR1 SGHTA, CDR2 FQGNSA. This CDR3 has 17 residues. J was trimmed by 5 bases and V by 4 bases; bases with no gene match: 14. As every portion of the isolated RNA was reverse transcribed, the sequencing read expressed TCRB transcripts. Generated by immunoSEQ multiplex PCR, the TCRdb table keeps only in-frame clones and is missing some. The sample carries 20,000 to 25,000 clones, approximately 70% recorded once. This entry belongs to a study of beta chain features in type 1 diabetes. Overall study findings and caveats: Among patients with Type 1 diabetes, TCRB CDR3s were moderately but significantly shorter in every one of the four CD4+ subsets.

This TCR came from a woman aged 40 to 50 with type 1 diabetes. V and J are TRBV7-2 and TRBJ2-7, with 10 bases that match TRBD2. Sequenced: stem cell memory CD4+ T cells from blood. The CDR3 DNA is TGTGCCAGCAGCTGGGACCCTACTAGCGGGGCCTTCCACGAGCAGTACTTC. Amino acids: CASSWDPTSGAFHEQYF. The complete variable domain, with remaining parts taken from reference TRBV7-2 and TRBJ2-7, reads GAGVSQSPSNKVTEKGKDVELRCDPISGHTALYWYRQSLGQGLEFLIYFQGNSAPDKSGLPSDRFSAERTGGSVSTLTIQRTQQEDSAVYLCASSWDPTSGAFHEQYFGPGTRLTVT.